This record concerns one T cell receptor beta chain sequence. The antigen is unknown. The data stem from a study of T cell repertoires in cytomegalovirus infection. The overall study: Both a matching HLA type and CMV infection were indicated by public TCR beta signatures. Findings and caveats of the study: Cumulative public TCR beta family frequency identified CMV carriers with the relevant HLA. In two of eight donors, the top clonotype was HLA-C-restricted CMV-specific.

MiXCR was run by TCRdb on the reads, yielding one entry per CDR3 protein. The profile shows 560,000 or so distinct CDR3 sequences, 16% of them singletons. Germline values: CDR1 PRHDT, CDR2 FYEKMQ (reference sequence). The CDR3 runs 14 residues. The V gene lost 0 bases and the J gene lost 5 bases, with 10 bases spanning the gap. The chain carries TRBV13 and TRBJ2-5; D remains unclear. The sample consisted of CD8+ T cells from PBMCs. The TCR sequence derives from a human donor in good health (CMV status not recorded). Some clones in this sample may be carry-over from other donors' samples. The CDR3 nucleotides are TGTGCCAGCAGCTTAGGAGGGATCGGCGAGACCCAGTACTTC. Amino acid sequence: CASSLGGIGETQYF.